This T cell receptor (beta chain) was captured in a study of long-term antiretroviral therapy in people with HIV. About the study: Collection dates of the earliest samples fall about a decade before the 2015 immediate-ART recommendation.

At the survey level, the v3.0 immunoSEQ assay was run. Data came from immunoSEQ multiplex PCR; TCRdb stores just in-frame clones and leaves some out. The repertoire has about 24,000 clones, 90% to 95% of them found once; the top ten carry 2.2%. Study observations and caveats: Relative to transplant donor controls, diversity remained lower despite increasing after ART. Clones that had undergone expansion before ART dominated the repertoire at all time points.

Details on this clone: The antigen is not known.

This CDR3 is 14 amino acids long. CDR1 is SGHNT, CDR2 YYREEE, per germline (reference sequence). Trimming stripped 5 bases from V and 0 bases from J, with 11 bases between. Inclusion required at least two post-ART and at least one pre-ART PBMC samples. The sample was unsorted PBMCs, taken 4.8 to 5 years after starting antiretroviral therapy. The J gene is TRBJ2-5, the V gene TRBV5-4; D is undetermined. The source is a woman aged 50 to 60 with HIV. For the CDR3, the DNA is TGTGCCAGCAGTTCCGTAAGCGACCAAGAGACCCAGTACTTC. This gives the protein CASSSVSDQETQYF. The full variable domain, completed using reference TRBV5-4 and TRBJ2-5, is ETGVTQSPTHLIKTRGQQVTLRCSSQSGHNTVSWYQQALGQGPQFIFQYYREEENGRGNFPPRFSGLQFPNYSSELNVNALELDDSALYLCASSSVSDQETQYFGPGTRLLVL.